This T cell receptor (beta chain) was documented in a study of cytomegalovirus exposure and HLA in healthy donors. General observations from the study: A few CMV-associated chains were confirmed in vitro to be specific for CMV antigens. On later analysis, the bulk of CMV-associated TCR beta chains appeared to be HLA-restricted. High sensitivity and specificity were reportedly achieved when the classifier diagnosed cytomegalovirus status.

Primers included in the PCR were 60 Vbeta and 13 Jbeta primers. In the authors' methods: An analysis that came later counted 77 million or so unique TCR beta chains, approximately 10 million shared. Only in-frame clones appear in the TCRdb table, and some are missing; sequencing was by immunoSEQ multiplex PCR. That table furnishes V, J and clone size, whereas the DNA furnished D and trimming. The sample holds approximately 160,000 clones, roughly 80% seen once. This CDR3 has 15 amino acids. Germline assignment: CDR1 SGDLS and CDR2 YYNGEE. Trimming took 3 bases from V and 1 from J, leaving 13 bases between them. Details on this clone: The target antigen is unknown.

This receptor was taken from a human donor in good health. Sequenced sample: PBMCs. The chain uses TRBV9 and TRBJ1-1; possible D gene TRBD1, 5 bases. The CDR3 nucleotides are TGTGCCAGCAGCGGTAGAGGTAGGGGGAACACTGAAGCTTTCTTT. Protein product: CASSGRGRGNTEAFF.